A single sample gave rise to the 32 T cell receptor beta chains below, sequenced in a study of blood T cell repertoires in COVID-19. Produced via immunoSEQ multiplex PCR; TCRdb's table is partial and in-frame only. Of a few hundred thousand clones in the sample, around 90% were seen once. Material: peripheral blood. The receptors come from a woman aged 55 to 70 with COVID-19, enrolled during active disease.

The chain recombines TRBV7-3 with TRBJ2-5, with D perhaps matching TRBD2 (6 bases). CDR1 is SGHTA and CDR2 is FQGTGA in the germline V gene. Trimming pared 5 bases from V and 5 bases from J, leaving 18 bases between. The CDR3 contains 15 residues. The CDR3 loop is CASSRTSLLGETQYF. DNA for the CDR3: TGTGCCAGCAGCCGCACTAGCCTCCTCGGGGAGACCCAGTACTTC.

The chain carries TRBV5-4 and TRBJ2-1; perhaps TRBD2 as D (6 bases). With 4 bases removed from V and 0 bases from J, the gap between germline ends came to 8 bases. Germline V gene data show CDR1 as SGHNT and CDR2 as YYREEE (reference sequence). The CDR3 loop spans 14 amino acids. CDR3 sequence (DNA): TGTGCCAGCAGCGGGGGGAGCTCCTACAATGAGCAGTTCTTC. Translated, it gives CASSGGSSYNEQFF.

V is TRBV11-2 and J is TRBJ1-3; 7 bases align to TRBD1. The CDR3 is 17 amino acids. Germline CDR1 reads SGHAT; CDR2 reads FQNNGV. With V trimmed by 2 bases and J by 1 base, 8 bases remained unmatched. The CDR3 loop reads CASSLRRDSQSGNTIYF. DNA for the CDR3: TGTGCCAGCAGCTTACGACGGGACAGTCAGTCTGGAAACACCATATATTTT.

J is TRBJ1-2 and V is TRBV7-9, with D tentatively TRBD1 (6 bases). Germline loops: CDR1 SEHNR, CDR2 FQNEAQ (reference sequence). The ends were cut back, 5 bases at V and 3 bases at J, with 13 bases in the middle. This CDR3 comprises 14 residues. The CDR3 region has the DNA TGTGCCAGCAGCCCTGCGGGGGCCCACTATGGCTACACCTTC. Encoded protein: CASSPAGAHYGYTF.

The chain carries TRBV10-2 and TRBJ2-5; tentatively, D is TRBD1 (6 bases). In germline, CDR1 is WSHSY, CDR2 SAAADI. CDR3 size: 13 residues. The V end was cut by 4 bases, the J end by 4 bases, with 10 bases between. CDR3 in DNA: TGCGCCAGCAGTGCTACAGGGCCAGAGACCCAGTACTTC. It encodes CASSATGPETQYF.

The chain employs TRBV5-3 and TRBJ1-1; 8 bases are shared with TRBD1. TRBV5-3 is given ORF status, its function remaining uncertain. The V segment lost 4 bases and the J segment 3 bases; nucleotides outside the gene matches: 5. The CDR3 runs to 14 residues. CDR3 amino acids: CARSRTGHYTEAFF. Written as DNA, the CDR3 is TGTGCCAGAAGCCGGACAGGGCATTACACTGAAGCTTTCTTT.

The J gene is TRBJ1-4, the V gene TRBV3-1 (or the pseudogene TRBV3-2), with unresolved D. Germline V lookup: CDR1 LGHDT, CDR2 YNNKEL (reference sequence). With 1 base removed from V and 7 bases from J, the gap between germline ends came to 13 bases. CDR3 length: 15 amino acids. Here the CDR3 DNA reads TGTGCCAGCAGCCAAGCCTCCCACCGGGGTGAAAAACTGTTTTTT. It translates to CASSQASHRGEKLFF.

This clone was observed once. The chain carries TRBV4-3 and TRBJ1-2; 9 nucleotides match TRBD1. V lost 0 bases, J lost 8 bases, and 10 bases stayed unmatched. Germline V gene data show CDR1 as LGHNA and CDR2 as YSLEER. The CDR3 is 16 residues long. CDR3 sequence (DNA): TGCGCCAGCAGCCAAGATCCCGAACAGGGGGCTCGGGGCTACACCTTC. Translating gives CASSQDPEQGARGYTF.

The chain employs TRBV12-3 or TRBV12-4 and TRBJ1-1; D gene unclear. V was shortened by 4 bases and J by 1 base, with 7 bases between the two germline ends. This CDR3 spans 13 amino acids. The CDR3 DNA follows: TGTGCCAGCAGTTGGGCCAGGAACACTGAAGCTTTCTTT. It specifies CASSWARNTEAFF.

The rearrangement uses TRBV11-2 and TRBJ1-3; D gene unclear. The V gene's germline CDR1 is SGHAT and CDR2 FQNNGV. This CDR3 region has 12 residues. The V end was cut by 5 bases, the J end by 4 bases, with 6 bases between. The DNA for the CDR3 is TGTGCCAGCAGCCCCTCGGGAAACACCATATATTTT. Protein product: CASSPSGNTIYF.

The chain couples TRBV4-2 to TRBJ2-2; D is uncertain. Trimming took 1 base from V and 2 from J, leaving 5 bases between them. CDR1 LGHNA and CDR2 YNFKEQ come from the germline V gene. The CDR3 is 14 amino acids. CDR3 in amino acids: CASSQVSNTGELFF. The DNA for the CDR3 is TGTGCCAGCAGCCAAGTTTCTAACACCGGGGAGCTGTTTTTT.

The genes are TRBV10-3 and TRBJ1-1; D perhaps matches TRBD1 (5 bases). V lost 0 bases to trimming and J lost 4 bases, with 12 bases between them. This CDR3 has 15 amino acids. The germline V gene has CDR1 ENHRY and CDR2 SYGVKD. The CDR3 coding sequence is TGTGCCATCAGTGAGTCTGCAGTCGGGGGCACTGAAGCTTTCTTT. Protein sequence: CAISESAVGGTEAFF.

The rearrangement uses TRBV15 and TRBJ1-5; no reliable D call. Germline CDR1 LNHNV, CDR2 YYDKDF (reference sequence). The CDR3 is made up of 16 amino acids. Trimming left V 0 bases short and J 1 base short, with 10 bases between. This CDR3 is CATSRDGPASNQPQHF. In nucleotides, the CDR3 is TGTGCCACCAGCAGAGATGGGCCGGCGAGCAATCAGCCCCAGCATTTT. Variable domain in full (rest from reference TRBV15 and TRBJ1-5): DAMVIQNPRYQVTQFGKPVTLSCSQTLNHNVMYWYQQKSSQAPKLLFHYYDKDFNNEADTPDNFQSRRPNTSFCFLDIRSPGLGDTAMYLCATSRDGPASNQPQHFGDGTRLSIL.

The chain combines TRBV6-5 with TRBJ1-1, with D perhaps TRBD1 (6 bases). This CDR3 contains 12 residues. Germline-derived CDR1 and CDR2 are MNHEY and SVGAGI. Trimming cost V 8 bases and J 1 base, with 8 bases left between them. The CDR3 region is CASPGQNTEAFF. As DNA, the CDR3 is TGTGCCAGCCCGGGACAGAACACTGAAGCTTTCTTT.

The chain joins TRBV3-1 (or the pseudogene TRBV3-2) to TRBJ1-2; no clear D gene. Trimming pared 0 bases from V and 1 base from J, leaving 12 bases between. The CDR3 covers 16 residues. From germline, CDR1 is LGHDT and CDR2 YNNKEL (reference sequence). Here the CDR3 DNA reads TGTGCCAGCAGCCAAGATAGGAGCAGTAGTAACTATGGCTACACCTTC. It yields the protein CASSQDRSSSNYGYTF.

The gene calls are TRBV5-1 and TRBJ2-3, with 9 nucleotides matching TRBD2. V was pared by 7 bases and J by 2 bases, with 14 bases of the junction left unmatched. CDR3 length: 17 residues. CDR1 and CDR2 (germline): SGHRS, YFSETQ. The CDR3 coding sequence is TGCGCCAGCCGACCGGGGACCGGGACTAGCCTCACAGATACGCAGTATTTT. Translation: CASRPGTGTSLTDTQYF.

The chain combines TRBV24-1 with TRBJ2-1; 8 nucleotides align to TRBD1. The V gene's germline CDR1 is KGHDR and CDR2 SFDVKD. J lost 12 bases, V lost 9 bases, and 12 bases had no gene match. The CDR3 loop spans 13 amino acids. Written as DNA, the CDR3 is TGTGCCACCGGAGGGACAGGAGGGAGCTGGCAGTTCTTC. Its protein is CATGGTGGSWQFF.

The chain uses TRBV5-8 and TRBJ2-5; TRBD2 matches at 11 bases. Germline V gene sequence: CDR1 SGHTS, CDR2 YDEGEE. V was clipped by 0 bases and J by 2 bases; unmatched bases: 3. There are 16 residues in the CDR3. This CDR3 reads CASSLGASGGQETQYF. CDR3 nucleotide sequence: TGTGCCAGCAGCTTGGGAGCTAGCGGGGGGCAAGAGACCCAGTACTTC.

The genes are TRBV5-4 and TRBJ2-7; no definite D call. The CDR3 extends over 16 amino acids. V lost 4 bases and J lost 5, with 22 bases in between. Germline V CDR1 and CDR2: SGHNT, YYREEE (reference sequence). CDR3 sequence: CASSIRPPGVADEQYF. CDR3 DNA sequence: TGTGCCAGCAGCATACGACCCCCCGGAGTAGCTGACGAGCAGTACTTC. Full variable domain (missing parts from reference TRBV5-4 and TRBJ2-7): ETGVTQSPTHLIKTRGQQVTLRCSSQSGHNTVSWYQQALGQGPQFIFQYYREEENGRGNFPPRFSGLQFPNYSSELNVNALELDDSALYLCASSIRPPGVADEQYFGPGTRLTVT.

The J gene is TRBJ1-1, the V gene TRBV6-5; no firm D call. The CDR3 is 14 amino acids. Looked up from germline, CDR1 is MNHEY and CDR2 is SVGAGI. The germline V and J ends were trimmed by 6 bases and 0 bases, with 11 bases remaining between them. As DNA, the CDR3 is TGTGCCAGCAGATCGGTATCGGTGAACACTGAAGCTTTCTTT. It encodes CASRSVSVNTEAFF.

The sample holds one count of this clone. The rearrangement joins TRBV28 to TRBJ2-7; 9 bases map to TRBD1. The ends lost 6 bases at V and 5 bases at J; junction bases unmatched: 14. Germline CDR1 reads MDHEN; CDR2 reads SYDVKM. The CDR3 has 16 amino acids. In DNA form, the CDR3 reads TGTGCCAGCAGGTCCCCTTCCGGGACAGGGTGGGACGAGCAGTACTTC. Translated: CASRSPSGTGWDEQYF.

The chain carries TRBV19 and TRBJ1-1; D is uncertain. CDR1 and CDR2 from the germline V gene are LNHDA and SQIVND (reference sequence). This CDR3 is built from 13 residues. Deletions cut 3 bases from V and 4 bases from J, with 9 bases between. The CDR3 DNA reads TGTGCCAGTAGTATTTCCGGGAGCACTGAAGCTTTCTTT. Amino acid sequence: CASSISGSTEAFF.

The chain recombines TRBV13 with TRBJ1-6; TRBD1 aligns across 7 bases. The V gene end was trimmed by 1 base and the J gene end by 3 bases; junction bases not matched to a gene: 0. Germline CDR1 and CDR2: PRHDT and FYEKMQ (reference sequence). The CDR3 runs 15 residues. The CDR3 coding sequence is TGTGCCAGCAGCTTAGACAGGGGCTATAATTCACCCCTCCACTTT. It specifies CASSLDRGYNSPLHF.

The genes are TRBV7-2 and TRBJ2-5; 9 positions agree with TRBD2. Germline loops: CDR1 SGHTA, CDR2 FQGNSA. The V segment lost 5 bases and the J segment 5 bases; nucleotides outside the gene matches: 9. This CDR3 contains 15 residues. The CDR3 DNA reads as TGTGCCAGCAGCGGAGGCGGGGGGGCCGTGGAGACCCAGTACTTC. It specifies CASSGGGGAVETQYF. Looking up the rest from reference TRBV7-2 and TRBJ2-5 gives the full variable domain: GAGVSQSPSNKVTEKGKDVELRCDPISGHTALYWYRQSLGQGLEFLIYFQGNSAPDKSGLPSDRFSAERTGGSVSTLTIQRTQQEDSAVYLCASSGGGGAVETQYFGPGTRLLVL.

The chain recombines TRBV6-5 with TRBJ1-4; TRBD1 matches at 7 bases. V trimming: 7 bases; J trimming: 7 bases; junction bases outside the gene matches: 9. Germline values: CDR1 MNHEY, CDR2 SVGAGI. The CDR3 consists of 14 residues. The CDR3 bases are TGTGCCAGCACGCAGCGACAGGGAGCTGAAAAACTGTTTTTT. Its translation is CASTQRQGAEKLFF.

This clone was seen only a few times. The rearrangement uses TRBV18 and TRBJ1-1, with TRBD1 matching 10 bases. Germline V CDR1 and CDR2: KGHSH, LQKENI. This CDR3 region has 14 residues. Trimming at V came to 3 bases and at J to 5 bases, leaving 3 bases not matched to a gene. The CDR3 loop reads CASSPGQGSTEAFF. CDR3 in DNA: TGTGCCAGCTCACCGGGACAGGGGTCGACTGAAGCTTTCTTT.

CDR3 residues: CASGLSGNYGYTF. In nucleotides, the CDR3 is TGTGCTAGTGGTTTGAGCGGTAACTATGGCTACACCTTC. The chain has TRBV12-5 and TRBJ1-2; D is unresolved. This CDR3 is 13 amino acids long. Per the germline V gene, CDR1 is LGHNT and CDR2 is FRNRAP. Trimming left V 2 bases short and J 1 base short, with 5 bases between. Filled out from reference TRBV12-5 and TRBJ1-2, the complete variable domain reads DARVTQTPRHKVTEMGQEVTMRCQPILGHNTVFWYRQTMMQGLELLAYFRNRAPLDDSGMPKDRFSAEMPDATLATLKIQPSEPRDSAVYFCASGLSGNYGYTFGSGTRLTVV.

The gene calls are TRBV5-1 and TRBJ1-2; D is ambiguous. Trimming cost V 2 bases and J 2 bases, with 7 bases left between them. Germline V gives CDR1 SGHRS, CDR2 YFSETQ. The CDR3 totals 13 residues. The CDR3: CASSFEENYGYTF. The CDR3 DNA sequence: TGCGCCAGCAGCTTTGAGGAGAACTATGGCTACACCTTC.

The V call is TRBV9, the J call TRBJ2-3, with 7 bases that match TRBD2. The CDR3 runs to 15 residues. Germline V gene lookup returns CDR1 SGDLS and CDR2 YYNGEE. With 7 bases clipped from V and 1 base from J, the junction kept 9 bases outside the gene matches. CDR3 bases: TGTGCCAGCGGGGAGATCCGGGGGGGCACAGATACGCAGTATTTT. Translated, it gives CASGEIRGGTDTQYF.

This chain joins TRBV27 and TRBJ1-2, with a possible D match to TRBD1 (6 bases). V lost 3 bases and J lost 6, with 11 bases in between. Germline CDR1 MNHEY, CDR2 SMNVEV (reference sequence). The CDR3 contains 13 residues. The CDR3 coding sequence is TGTGCCAGCAGTTTGTCGGGGGGCCATGGCTACACCTTC. This sequence encodes CASSLSGGHGYTF.

This clone was observed once. The V and J genes are TRBV7-8 and TRBJ1-1; tentative D call: TRBD1 (5 bases). CDR1 is SGHVS and CDR2 is FQNEAQ in the germline V gene. V shed 5 bases and J shed 5 bases, with 21 bases lying between them. The CDR3 is 16 amino acids. The CDR3 loop reads CASSPAGRAGRTEAFF. For the CDR3, the DNA is TGTGCCAGCAGCCCAGCGGGGAGGGCAGGGAGAACTGAAGCTTTCTTT.

The gene calls are TRBV9 and TRBJ1-2, with a tentative D call TRBD1 (5 bases). Between the trimmed V and J ends, which lost 4 bases and 3 bases, there was a span of 13 bases. This CDR3 is 14 amino acids long. Germline CDR1 SGDLS, CDR2 YYNGEE. This CDR3 is CASSTPTAHYGYTF. The CDR3 nucleotides read TGTGCCAGCAGCACCCCGACAGCCCACTATGGCTACACCTTC.